What follows describes a single T cell receptor (beta chain). No antigen is known for it. Gene names denote mouse genes. The read finishes 4 residues shy of the CDR3 end, and the germline J gene is used to complete it. The data were obtained in a study of CD8+ T cells in alopecia areata. In the study overall: Spontaneous alopecia affected the roughly 6-12-month-old C3H/HeJ graft donors, whose skin was transplanted to roughly 6-10-week-old female C3H/HeJ mice.

Markers used for sorting pooled cutaneous lymph node cells were CD4, CD8alpha, NKG2D, NKG2ACE and others. Investigators isolated RNA and reverse transcribed it into cDNA to act as the sequencing template. Method: immunoSEQ multiplex PCR; TCRdb's copy keeps in-frame clones and lacks some. Recorded here are 270,000 or so clones, none singletons. Study-level findings and limits: Patients showed less clear TCR sequence sharing than mice, possibly partly because of HLA diversity.

In germline, CDR1 is NSHNY, CDR2 SYGAGN. This CDR3 is 13 amino acids long. Deletions cut 4 bases from V and 0 bases from J, with 6 bases between. Sequencing used CD4+ T cells sorted from a lymph node. This clonotype originated in a C3H/HeJ mouse with alopecia areata. The strain bears MHC haplotype H2-k. The rearrangement links TRBV13-1 to TRBJ2-5; the D is unclear. CDR3 in amino acids: CASSPFNQDTQYF. CDR3 DNA, as far as it was read: TGTGCCAGCAGTCCCTTTAACCAAGAC.